Listed here is a single T cell receptor (beta chain). Its antigen remains unidentified. The data stem from a study of cytomegalovirus exposure and HLA in healthy donors. The CDR3 is 13 residues long. V shed 9 bases and J shed 0 bases, with 12 bases lying between them. Germline values: CDR1 ENHRY, CDR2 SYGVKD. Study-level results: Altogether, 150 to 200 TCR beta chains were recorded as cytomegalovirus-associated. Common viral pathogens seemed, in a later analysis, to connect with several of the most significant clusters.

Primers included in the PCR were 60 Vbeta and 13 Jbeta primers. Sequencing used immunoSEQ multiplex PCR; TCRdb keeps in-frame clones, though not all of them. The sample yields roughly 140,000 clones, around 84% seen once. The gene calls are TRBV10-3 and TRBJ2-7; a possible D gene is TRBD1 (6 bases). The TCR sequence derives from a middle-aged man in good health and CMV-seropositive. Sequenced sample: PBMCs. CDR3 in DNA: TGTGCCATAAGGGACACGAGCTCCTACGAGCAGTACTTC. It codes for CAIRDTSSYEQYF.